These 24 T cell receptor beta chains originate from one sample sequenced in a study of blood T cell repertoires in COVID-19. Using immunoSEQ multiplex PCR, the repertoire was profiled, and TCRdb retains in-frame clones only, with some absent. The repertoire has a few hundred thousand clones, roughly 85% of them found once; the top ten carry about 3.6%. The sample consisted of peripheral blood. The receptors derive from a woman between 18 and 29 years old with acute or convalescent COVID-19.

The J gene is TRBJ2-5, the V gene TRBV3-1 (or the pseudogene TRBV3-2); 11 bases align to TRBD1. Germline V gene sequence: CDR1 LGHDT, CDR2 YNNKEL (reference sequence). Losses at the gene ends were 7 bases for V and 4 bases for J; bases not matched to a gene: 8. This CDR3 region has 15 residues. As DNA, the CDR3 is TGTGCCAGCATTCCAACCGGGACAGGGGGAGAGACCCAGTACTTC. Translation gives CASIPTGTGGETQYF.

The chain has TRBV4-1 and TRBJ2-4; tentatively, D is TRBD2 (7 bases). The V end was cut by 4 bases, the J end by 3 bases, with 13 bases between. CDR3 length: 15 amino acids. From germline, CDR1 is MGHRA and CDR2 YSYEKL. The CDR3 region is CASSPQGGVKNIQYF. CDR3 bases: TGCGCCAGCAGCCCACAGGGAGGGGTCAAAAACATTCAGTACTTC.

Note on this clone: Other DNA sequences within the sample encode an identical CDR3. This chain joins TRBV18 and TRBJ1-1; no definite D call. Deletions cut 3 bases from V and 4 bases from J, with 6 bases between. Germline assignment: CDR1 KGHSH and CDR2 LQKENI. This CDR3 region has 12 residues. In nucleotides, the CDR3 is TGTGCCAGCTCACCGGGCTCCACTGAAGCTTTCTTT. The encoded protein is CASSPGSTEAFF.

The chain couples TRBV2 to TRBJ2-2, with D maybe TRBD2 (6 bases). The CDR3 is 17 amino acids. Germline V gene lookup returns CDR1 SNHLY and CDR2 FYNNEI. The V end was cut by 9 bases, the J end by 6 bases, with 26 bases between. CDR3: CASKKLAVGIAAGELFF. The CDR3 DNA reads TGTGCCAGTAAAAAATTGGCGGTGGGGATAGCGGCCGGGGAGCTGTTTTTT.

The DNA of the CDR3 is TGTGCCAGCAGTGGCGGGACGCCTCGCGGCAATGAAAAACTGTTTTTT. Encoded protein: CASSGGTPRGNEKLFF. The rearrangement uses TRBV25-1 and TRBJ1-4; tentatively, D is TRBD1 (5 bases). V was pared by 4 bases and J by 5 bases, with 17 bases between. The germline V gene encodes CDR1 MGHDK and CDR2 SYGVNS. The CDR3 extends over 16 amino acids.

J is TRBJ2-7 and V is TRBV4-1, with 7 bases matching TRBD2. Losses at the gene ends were 2 bases for V and 2 bases for J; bases not matched to a gene: 0. The CDR3 sequence is 13 residues long. Germline V gene sequence: CDR1 MGHRA, CDR2 YSYEKL. The CDR3 region has the DNA TGCGCCAGCAGCCAAACTAGCGCCTACGAGCAGTACTTC. Translation: CASSQTSAYEQYF.

V and J are TRBV7-3 and TRBJ2-7, with D possibly TRBD2 on 5 matching bases. From germline, CDR1 is SGHTA and CDR2 FQGTGA. The germline V and J ends were trimmed by 4 bases and 4 bases, with 11 bases remaining between them. The CDR3 has 13 amino acids. DNA for the CDR3: TGTGCCAGCAGCTACTCCGCGGGTTACGAGCAGTACTTC. Protein: CASSYSAGYEQYF. Complete variable domain (other parts from reference TRBV7-3 and TRBJ2-7): GAGVSQTPSNKVTEKGKYVELRCDPISGHTALYWYRQSLGQGPEFLIYFQGTGAADDSGLPNDRFFAVRPEGSVSTLKIQRTERGDSAVYLCASSYSAGYEQYFGPGTRLTVT.

This chain connects TRBV7-8 to TRBJ2-7, with 9 bases identical to TRBD1. The CDR3 consists of 15 residues. Looked up from germline, CDR1 is SGHVS and CDR2 is FQNEAQ. J lost 4 bases, V lost 5 bases, and 9 bases had no gene match. The CDR3 DNA sequence: TGTGCCAGCAGCCCCCCGGACAGGGGAGGGTACGAGCAGTACTTC. It is translated as CASSPPDRGGYEQYF.

The chain employs TRBV2 and TRBJ2-1, with D unresolved. Trimming removed 7 bases at V and 7 bases at J, with 14 bases between. This CDR3 region has 13 residues. CDR1 and CDR2 from the germline V gene are SNHLY and FYNNEI. The CDR3 here is CASTNPSVNEQFF. The CDR3 coding sequence is TGTGCCAGCACCAATCCGAGTGTAAATGAGCAGTTCTTC.

The chain employs TRBV28 and TRBJ1-5, with TRBD1 matching 7 bases. CDR1 and CDR2 from the germline V gene are MDHEN and SYDVKM. The CDR3 length is 19 residues. Trimming at V came to 8 bases and at J to 0 bases, leaving 19 bases not matched to a gene. CDR3 sequence reads: CASLTNRQGSSYSNQPQHF. CDR3 DNA: TGTGCCAGCCTCACCAATCGACAGGGCTCAAGTTATAGCAATCAGCCCCAGCATTTT.

This clone was observed a few times. The rearrangement uses TRBV2 and TRBJ2-1; the D is unclear. Germline lookup yields CDR1 SNHLY and CDR2 FYNNEI. This CDR3 is 15 amino acids long. V was shortened by 3 bases and J by 6 bases, with 15 bases between the two germline ends. This chain's CDR3 is CASSERLVGSNEQFF. CDR3 DNA sequence: TGTGCCAGCAGTGAGAGGCTAGTTGGCTCCAATGAGCAGTTCTTC.

The chain combines TRBV3-1 (or the pseudogene TRBV3-2) with TRBJ2-1, with a possible D match to TRBD2 (5 bases). Germline V gene lookup returns CDR1 LGHDT and CDR2 YNNKEL (reference sequence). The CDR3 contains 14 residues. Trimming took off 6 bases at V and 6 bases at J, with 15 bases between the two ends. CDR3 region: CASSLLRGSNEQFF. In DNA form, the CDR3 reads TGTGCCAGCAGTCTCCTCCGGGGATCCAATGAGCAGTTCTTC.

The rearrangement links TRBV4-1 to TRBJ1-5; D is undetermined. Germline V lookup: CDR1 MGHRA, CDR2 YSYEKL. The CDR3 sequence is 17 residues long. Trimming cost V 3 bases and J 3 bases, with 18 bases left between them. CDR3 DNA sequence: TGCGCCAGCAGCCACTCAGCGGGGTGGTCCGACAATCAGCCCCAGCATTTT. Protein product: CASSHSAGWSDNQPQHF.

This chain joins TRBV5-1 and TRBJ2-1; TRBD1 agrees at 11 bases. Unmatched junction bases numbered 9, after V lost 4 bases and J lost 6 bases. Germline values: CDR1 SGHRS, CDR2 YFSETQ. The CDR3 totals 16 residues. CDR3 residues: CASSPEWDRGINEQFF. Written as DNA, the CDR3 is TGCGCCAGCAGCCCCGAGTGGGACAGGGGGATCAATGAGCAGTTCTTC.

This clone has only a few counts. This chain joins TRBV24-1 and TRBJ2-3; the D is unclear. This CDR3 is 12 amino acids long. Germline assignment: CDR1 KGHDR and CDR2 SFDVKD. Trimming removed 3 bases from V and 3 bases from J, with 3 bases in between. CDR3 DNA sequence: TGTGCCACCAGTGATCATACAGATACGCAGTATTTT. It is translated as CATSDHTDTQYF.

This clone was observed at least ten times. The chain couples TRBV6-4 to TRBJ2-1, with TRBD2 matching over 9 bases. In germline, CDR1 is MRHNA, CDR2 SNTAGT. This CDR3 comprises 16 residues. V shed 0 bases and J 8 bases; nucleotides not matched to a gene: 8. CDR3 sequence reads: CASSDSGREGRYEQFF. The CDR3, as DNA: TGTGCCAGCAGTGACTCTGGGCGGGAGGGTAGGTATGAGCAGTTCTTC.

This rearrangement joins TRBV12-5 to TRBJ1-5, with D perhaps TRBD1 (5 bases). Germline CDR1 and CDR2: LGHNT and FRNRAP. V shed 7 bases and J shed 5 bases, with 18 bases lying between them. This CDR3 spans 15 amino acids. The CDR3 sequence is CASALQGGADQPQHF. As DNA, the CDR3 is TGTGCTAGTGCCCTCCAGGGCGGTGCGGATCAGCCCCAGCATTTT.

The rearrangement joins TRBV3-1 (or the pseudogene TRBV3-2) to TRBJ1-5; the D gene is possibly TRBD1 (6 bases). The V gene's germline CDR1 is LGHDT and CDR2 YNNKEL (reference sequence). The CDR3 loop spans 14 amino acids. Deletions cut 9 bases from V and 0 bases from J, with 12 bases between. The CDR3 nucleotides read TGTGCCAGTAGCAGGGGTGTTAGCAATCAGCCCCAGCATTTT. It yields the protein CASSRGVSNQPQHF.

The chain is built from TRBV12-3 or TRBV12-4 and TRBJ2-7; D perhaps matches TRBD2 (6 bases). Trimming left V 6 bases short and J 0 bases short, with 6 bases between. The CDR3 spans 12 residues. CDR3 in DNA: TGTGCCAGCAGCGGGAGCTCCTACGAGCAGTACTTC. It specifies CASSGSSYEQYF.

This clone appeared many times. This chain joins TRBV3-1 (or the pseudogene TRBV3-2) and TRBJ1-2; 12 nucleotides match TRBD1. The V gene's germline CDR1 is LGHDT and CDR2 YNNKEL (reference sequence). V gave up 4 bases and J gave up 2 bases; unmatched junction bases: 11. The CDR3 has 18 amino acids. CDR3 DNA sequence: TGTGCCAGCAGCCGAGGCATCGGGGGGACAGGGGGCAACTATGGCTACACCTTC. Its translation is CASSRGIGGTGGNYGYTF.

This rearrangement joins TRBV6-5 to TRBJ1-3, with unresolved D. The CDR3 is 15 residues long. Trimming cost V 7 bases and J 3 bases, with 16 bases left between them. From germline, CDR1 is MNHEY and CDR2 SVGAGI. For the CDR3, the DNA is TGTGCCAGCAATCTTGGACTCGGGAGTGGAAACACCATATATTTT. Translating it yields CASNLGLGSGNTIYF.

This rearrangement joins TRBV5-1 to TRBJ2-3; TRBD2 agrees at 10 bases. The germline V gene encodes CDR1 SGHRS and CDR2 YFSETQ. This CDR3 comprises 17 residues. V trimming: 4 bases; J trimming: 5 bases; junction bases outside the gene matches: 13. CDR3 in DNA: TGCGCCAGCAGCCTCCGTGGAGCGGGGGGGCCTGTAGATACGCAGTATTTT. Translating it yields CASSLRGAGGPVDTQYF.

This clone came up once. The rearrangement uses TRBV27 and TRBJ2-7; possibly TRBD2 for D (7 bases). The germline CDR1 and CDR2 sequences are MNHEY and SMNVEV (reference sequence). CDR3 size: 15 residues. Trimming took off 2 bases at V and 4 bases at J, with 15 bases between the two ends. CDR3 loop: CASSLGGGSRYEQYF. For the CDR3, the DNA is TGTGCCAGCAGTTTAGGGGGCGGGAGCAGATACGAGCAGTACTTC.

This chain joins TRBV11-2 and TRBJ1-5; TRBD1 agrees at 11 bases. Per the germline V gene, CDR1 is SGHAT and CDR2 is FQNNGV. CDR3 size: 15 residues. Losses at the gene ends were 5 bases for V and 4 bases for J; bases not matched to a gene: 4. CDR3: CASSAGQGDNQPQHF. DNA of the CDR3: TGTGCCAGCAGCGCGGGACAGGGGGATAATCAGCCCCAGCATTTT. Full variable domain (rest looked up from reference TRBV11-2 and TRBJ1-5): EAGVAQSPRYKIIEKRQSVAFWCNPISGHATLYWYQQILGQGPKLLIQFQNNGVVDDSQLPKDRFSAERLKGVDSTLKIQPAKLEDSAVYLCASSAGQGDNQPQHFGDGTRLSIL.